One sample yielded the 25 T cell receptor beta chains listed below, sequenced in a study of OX40 agonist ivuxolimab in advanced cancers. Sequencing was performed with immunoSEQ multiplex PCR; in TCRdb, only in-frame clones are kept and a portion is missing. This repertoire shows tens of thousands of clones, 87% found once; its top ten account for 3% to 4%. The specimen was CD4+ or CD8+ T cells sorted from blood, collected in a trial of the OX40 agonist ivuxolimab. The receptors shown here come from an adult with an advanced solid tumor such as melanoma, head and neck, liver or kidney cancer.

This chain joins TRBV18 and TRBJ1-2; the match to TRBD1 covers 10 bases. With V trimmed by 4 bases and J by 6 bases, 2 bases remained unmatched. CDR1 is KGHSH and CDR2 is LQKENI in the germline V gene. CDR3 length: 13 amino acids. This chain's CDR3 is CASSLGQGDGYTF. In nucleotides, the CDR3 is TGTGCCAGCTCACTAGGACAGGGGGATGGCTACACCTTC.

V gene TRBV28 combines with J gene TRBJ2-7; 8 nucleotides line up with TRBD2. Germline CDR1 and CDR2: MDHEN and SYDVKM. V lost 5 bases, J lost 6 bases, and 3 bases stayed unmatched. This CDR3 contains 12 residues. The CDR3 DNA reads as TGTGCCAGCAGTGATAGCGGGATCGAGCAGTACTTC. Residues: CASSDSGIEQYF.

CDR3 sequence: CASSLYRGGDQPQHF. As DNA, the CDR3 is TGTGCCAGCAGTCTATACAGGGGCGGTGATCAGCCCCAGCATTTT. This chain connects TRBV27 to TRBJ1-5; 7 positions match TRBD1. The CDR3 totals 15 residues. Germline V gene sequence: CDR1 MNHEY, CDR2 SMNVEV (reference sequence). The V segment lost 5 bases and the J segment 5 bases; nucleotides outside the gene matches: 9.

The chain recombines TRBV29-1 with TRBJ1-1; tentatively, D is TRBD1 (6 bases). Looked up from germline, CDR1 is SQVTM and CDR2 is ANQGSEA. This CDR3 has 12 residues. V shed 5 bases and J shed 4 bases, with 11 bases lying between them. CDR3: CSVRGGPTEAFF. In DNA, the CDR3 is TGCAGCGTTCGAGGGGGTCCCACTGAAGCTTTCTTT.

The chain couples TRBV18 to TRBJ2-7, with D tentatively TRBD2 (5 bases). The CDR3 extends over 13 amino acids. In germline, CDR1 is KGHSH, CDR2 LQKENI. V was shortened by 1 base and J by 5 bases, with 9 bases between the two germline ends. The CDR3 DNA reads as TGTGCCAGCTCACCACAGGGAGTGAACGAGCAGTACTTC. Protein sequence: CASSPQGVNEQYF.

V and J are TRBV18 and TRBJ2-1; 7 bases line up with TRBD2. The V gene's germline CDR1 is KGHSH and CDR2 LQKENI. The V and J ends lost 3 bases and 5 bases, in that order; junction bases with no gene match: 10. This CDR3 has 16 amino acids. Written as DNA, the CDR3 is TGTGCCAGCTCACCCCCAGGACTAGTTCACAACAATGAGCAGTTCTTC. This translates into CASSPPGLVHNNEQFF. The whole variable domain, remainder taken from reference TRBV18 and TRBJ2-1, is NAGVMQNPRHLVRRRGQEARLRCSPMKGHSHVYWYRQLPEEGLKFMVYLQKENIIDESGMPKERFSAEFPKEGPSILRIQQVVRGDSAAYFCASSPPGLVHNNEQFFGPGTRLTVL.

This clone is medium-sized (0.01 to 0.1%) in the sample. This rearrangement joins TRBV28 to TRBJ1-5; D gene uncertain. Germline V gives CDR1 MDHEN, CDR2 SYDVKM. There are 12 residues in the CDR3. V was trimmed by 5 bases and J by 7 bases, leaving 9 bases between them. CDR3 sequence (DNA): TGTGCCAGCAGTCGGCCGGGGCAGCCCCAGCATTTT. Residues: CASSRPGQPQHF.

The chain is built from TRBV7-3 and TRBJ2-5; D not certain. The V gene lost 5 bases and the J gene lost 2 bases, with 15 bases spanning the gap. From germline, CDR1 is SGHTA and CDR2 FQGTGA. This CDR3 comprises 15 residues. DNA for the CDR3: TGTGCCAGCAGCCCGACCCCCGGACGGCAAGAGACCCAGTACTTC. This encodes CASSPTPGRQETQYF.

V is TRBV11-2 and J is TRBJ2-5; D might be TRBD2 (7 bases). V lost 7 bases and J lost 5, with 26 bases in between. This CDR3 has 17 residues. Germline V gives CDR1 SGHAT, CDR2 FQNNGV. The CDR3 DNA reads TGTGCCAGCACCTTCTCCGCCGGCGGGAGAAGGGGGGAGACCCAGTACTTC. This gives the protein CASTFSAGGRRGETQYF.

V gene TRBV6-5 combines with J gene TRBJ1-3; possibly TRBD1 for D (5 bases). V dropped 4 bases and J dropped 2 bases, with 6 bases sitting between them. This CDR3 has 13 residues. The germline gives CDR1 MNHEY, CDR2 SVGAGI. The CDR3 DNA reads TGTGCCAGCAGTTGGGGGGCTGGAAACACCATATATTTT. Encoded protein: CASSWGAGNTIYF.

The chain has TRBV9 and TRBJ2-1, with D perhaps matching TRBD2 (6 bases). Germline values: CDR1 SGDLS, CDR2 YYNGEE. This CDR3 contains 15 residues. V lost 0 bases and J 6 bases, leaving 13 bases between the germline ends. The CDR3 spells CASSVVGGVTNEQFF. In DNA, the CDR3 is TGTGCCAGCAGCGTAGTGGGCGGGGTTACCAATGAGCAGTTCTTC.

This clone was recorded once. This chain uses TRBV6-6 with TRBJ1-6; no reliable D call. Trimming shortened V by 4 bases and J by 16 bases, and 20 bases separated the two germline ends. This CDR3 spans 14 amino acids. From germline, CDR1 is MNHNY and CDR2 SVGAGI (reference sequence). The CDR3 nucleotides are TGTGCCAGCAGTTTTTATCCCGGACGCTCCGTACTCCACTTT. Its translation is CASSFYPGRSVLHF.

This sequence joins TRBV7-6 and TRBJ2-7; 8 bases agree with TRBD1. There are 16 residues in the CDR3. Germline V gives CDR1 SGHVS, CDR2 FNYEAQ. V trimming: 6 bases; J trimming: 1 base; junction bases outside the gene matches: 11. The CDR3 DNA reads as TGTGCCAGCAGGTCCTCCGGGACAGGTTCTTCCTACGAGCAGTACTTC. It translates to CASRSSGTGSSYEQYF.

The genes are TRBV27 and TRBJ1-3; D may be TRBD1 (5 bases). Trimming removed 3 bases from V and 2 bases from J, with 11 bases in between. Germline CDR1 MNHEY, CDR2 SMNVEV (reference sequence). The CDR3 consists of 15 residues. The CDR3 DNA sequence: TGTGCCAGCAGTTTGGGGGGGGTGGCTGGAAACACCATATATTTT. It codes for CASSLGGVAGNTIYF.

The chain is built from TRBV30 and TRBJ1-6, with D maybe TRBD1 (6 bases). V was clipped by 2 bases and J by 10 bases, with 15 bases between them. The CDR3 loop spans 14 amino acids. Germline CDR1 GTSNPN, CDR2 SVGIG (reference sequence). The CDR3 nucleotides are TGTGCCTGGAGTACCACAGGGCGAAGATCACCCCTCCACTTT. It is translated as CAWSTTGRRSPLHF. Complete variable domain (other parts from reference TRBV30 and TRBJ1-6): SQTIHQWPATLVQPVGSPLSLECTVEGTSNPNLYWYRQAAGRGLQLLFYSVGIGQISSEVPQNLSASRPQDRQFILSSKKLLLSDSGFYLCAWSTTGRRSPLHFGNGTRLTVT.

The V call is TRBV7-9, the J call TRBJ1-2, with D maybe TRBD1 (5 bases). This CDR3 contains 13 residues. The germline V gene has CDR1 SEHNR and CDR2 FQNEAQ (reference sequence). V was shortened by 6 bases and J by 6 bases, with 14 bases between the two germline ends. As DNA, the CDR3 is TGTGCCAGCAGGGCTAACAGGTTCGATGGCTACACCTTC. Amino acids: CASRANRFDGYTF.

This chain uses TRBV7-2 with TRBJ1-2; TRBD1 is a possible D gene (5 bases). CDR1 is SGHTA, CDR2 FQGNSA, per germline. The CDR3 totals 13 residues. Trimming removed 0 bases from V and 6 bases from J, with 8 bases in between. CDR3 sequence reads: CASSLARRDGYTF. CDR3 DNA sequence: TGTGCCAGCAGCTTAGCCCGCAGGGATGGCTACACCTTC.

The chain has TRBV6-6 and TRBJ2-1, with 12 bases identical to TRBD2. The V segment lost 6 bases and the J segment 7 bases; nucleotides outside the gene matches: 7. CDR1 is MNHNY, CDR2 SVGAGI, per germline (reference sequence). The CDR3 covers 15 residues. DNA for the CDR3: TGTGCCAGCAGACCCCGACTAGCGGGAGATAATGAGCAGTTCTTC. This gives the protein CASRPRLAGDNEQFF.

The table lists this clone with a count of one. The CDR3 DNA follows: TGTGCCATCAGTCTAGCGGGAGAAGAGCAGTTCTTC. Its protein product is CAISLAGEEQFF. The genes are TRBV10-3 and TRBJ2-1, with TRBD2 identical over 10 bases. The CDR3 has 12 amino acids. V shed 5 bases, J shed 10 bases, and the junction held 2 bases outside the gene matches. Germline V gene data show CDR1 as ENHRY and CDR2 as SYGVKD.

The genes are TRBV11-2 and TRBJ2-7, with TRBD1 matching 7 bases. The germline V gene has CDR1 SGHAT and CDR2 FQNNGV. The CDR3 extends over 16 amino acids. Trimming cost V 3 bases and J 4 bases; bases outside gene matches: 12. The CDR3 reads CASSLPRGNQRYEQYF. The CDR3 DNA is TGTGCCAGCAGCTTGCCCAGGGGGAACCAACGATACGAGCAGTACTTC.

Here the CDR3 DNA reads TGCGCCAGCAGCCCAAGGGGGCAGGGTGGAGACTATGGCTACACCTTC. It yields the protein CASSPRGQGGDYGYTF. The V call is TRBV4-1, the J call TRBJ1-2; 7 bases agree with TRBD1. The CDR3 covers 16 residues. V was pared by 4 bases and J by 3 bases, with 11 bases of the junction left unmatched. CDR1 MGHRA and CDR2 YSYEKL come from the germline V gene.

The chain combines TRBV30 with TRBJ2-5, with 7 bases fitting TRBD1. This CDR3 has 12 amino acids. CDR1 and CDR2 (germline): GTSNPN, SVGIG (reference sequence). The J segment lost 5 bases and the V segment lost 2 bases, leaving 2 bases of the junction unmatched. The CDR3 DNA reads as TGTGCCTGGAGTTCCAGGGGGGAGACCCAGTACTTC. Translation: CAWSSRGETQYF.

The rearrangement uses TRBV28 and TRBJ2-1; TRBD1 aligns across 9 bases. The ends lost 7 bases at V and 8 bases at J; junction bases unmatched: 12. Germline V gives CDR1 MDHEN, CDR2 SYDVKM. The CDR3 contains 15 residues. In DNA, the CDR3 is TGTGCCAGCACCCCGCGGGGACAGGGCAATCATGAGCAGTTCTTC. Encoded protein: CASTPRGQGNHEQFF.

This clone is a singleton in its sample. The CDR3 loop is CASSYPPWQGGAGELFF. DNA of the CDR3: TGTGCCAGCAGCTACCCCCCGTGGCAGGGGGGGGCCGGGGAGCTGTTTTTT. V gene TRBV11-2 combines with J gene TRBJ2-2; D may correspond to TRBD1 or TRBD2 (7 bases each). The CDR3 consists of 17 residues. Germline assignment: CDR1 SGHAT and CDR2 FQNNGV. Trimming cost V 4 bases and J 6 bases, with 21 bases left between them.

V gene TRBV28 combines with J gene TRBJ2-3, with 8 positions matching TRBD2. The trim removed 10 bases at V and 4 bases at J, leaving 7 bases unmatched. The CDR3 is 13 amino acids. Germline-derived CDR1 and CDR2 are MDHEN and SYDVKM. CDR3 sequence: CATVGLASDTQYF. As DNA, the CDR3 is TGTGCCACCGTCGGACTAGCCTCAGATACGCAGTATTTT.